These 8 T cell receptor beta chains came from one sample sequenced in a study of blood T cell repertoires in COVID-19. The method was immunoSEQ multiplex PCR; TCRdb's version includes in-frame clones alone and lacks a portion of them. The sample has approximately 400,000 clones, approximately 89% seen once; the top ten hold roughly 0.9%. Material: PBMCs or T cells enriched from blood (not recorded which). These TCRs come from a woman aged 40 to 50 who had been exposed to COVID-19.

The chain combines TRBV3-1 (or the pseudogene TRBV3-2) with TRBJ2-5; 10 bases are a match to TRBD1. CDR3 length: 16 residues. Germline V lookup: CDR1 LGHDT, CDR2 YNNKEL (reference sequence). Losses at the gene ends were 2 bases for V and 5 bases for J; bases not matched to a gene: 8. Written as DNA, the CDR3 is TGTGCCAGCAGCCAATCGGGACAGGGGAGTTTGGAGACCCAGTACTTC. Translation gives CASSQSGQGSLETQYF.

The chain combines TRBV7-9 with TRBJ1-1, with 7 bases identical to TRBD1. Per germline, CDR1 SEHNR and CDR2 FQNEAQ (reference sequence). The V and J ends lost 0 bases and 2 bases, in that order; junction bases with no gene match: 6. The CDR3 is made up of 16 amino acids. Here the CDR3 reads CASSLAPGTANTEAFF. CDR3 coding DNA: TGTGCCAGCAGCTTAGCGCCAGGGACAGCCAACACTGAAGCTTTCTTT. Variable domain in full (rest from reference TRBV7-9 and TRBJ1-1): DTGVSQNPRHKITKRGQNVTFRCDPISEHNRLYWYRQTLGQGPEFLTYFQNEAQLEKSRLLSDRFSAERPKGSFSTLEIQRTEQGDSAMYLCASSLAPGTANTEAFFGQGTRLTVV.

This clone appeared a single time. The gene calls are TRBV6-5 and TRBJ2-1, with TRBD2 matching over 9 bases. J was trimmed by 2 bases and V by 6 bases; bases with no gene match: 5. CDR1 and CDR2 from the germline V gene are MNHEY and SVGAGI. The CDR3 runs to 15 residues. Written as DNA, the CDR3 is TGTGCCAGCAGGCCGGGACTAGCCACCTACAATGAGCAGTTCTTC. It encodes CASRPGLATYNEQFF.

The V call is TRBV4-1, the J call TRBJ1-1; D unclear. Per the germline V gene, CDR1 is MGHRA and CDR2 is YSYEKL. The CDR3 spans 14 residues. V lost 0 bases, J lost 6 bases, and 11 bases lay in between. CDR3 in amino acids: CASSQEPHKAEAFF. For the CDR3, the DNA is TGCGCCAGCAGCCAAGAACCCCACAAAGCTGAAGCTTTCTTT.

This clone showed up just once. The CDR3 spells CASSTPGQGGYTF. The CDR3 coding sequence is TGCGCCAGCAGCACGCCGGGACAGGGTGGCTACACCTTC. The V and J genes are TRBV5-1 and TRBJ1-2, with 9 bases matching TRBD1. The J segment lost 7 bases and the V segment lost 4 bases, leaving 5 bases of the junction unmatched. The CDR3 is 13 residues long. Germline V gene sequence: CDR1 SGHRS, CDR2 YFSETQ.

The chain carries TRBV27 and TRBJ2-5, with D possibly matching TRBD2 (7 bases). Per the germline V gene, CDR1 is MNHEY and CDR2 is SMNVEV (reference sequence). Trimming pared 3 bases from V and 7 bases from J, leaving 27 bases between. The CDR3 has 18 amino acids. The CDR3 nucleotides read TGTGCCAGCAGTTTCTTGGGCCAGAGGGGGGGGCAGTTTGGGACCCAGTACTTC. Protein: CASSFLGQRGGQFGTQYF.

The rearrangement joins TRBV3-1 (or the pseudogene TRBV3-2) to TRBJ2-1, with 9 bases fitting TRBD2. The germline CDR1 and CDR2 sequences are LGHDT and YNNKEL (reference sequence). The CDR3 totals 16 residues. After removal of 2 bases from V and 0 bases from J, the junction contained 2 bases not matched to a gene. CDR3 loop: CASSQLAGRSYNEQFF. The CDR3 DNA reads TGTGCCAGCAGCCAACTAGCGGGGCGCTCCTACAATGAGCAGTTCTTC.

A few counts support this clone. The CDR3 here is CASSESKASRVLTEAFF. The DNA for the CDR3 is TGCGCCAGCAGTGAGTCGAAGGCTTCCAGGGTATTGACTGAAGCTTTCTTT. The chain is built from TRBV10-1 and TRBJ1-1; D possibly corresponds to TRBD1 (5 bases). The CDR3 extends over 17 amino acids. Germline V lookup: CDR1 WNHNN, CDR2 SYGVQD (reference sequence). V gave up 0 bases and J gave up 5 bases, with 19 bases separating them.